The 26 T cell receptor beta chains given below trace back to one sample, sequenced in a study of T cell changes during pregnancy in multiple sclerosis. TCRdb's copy holds only in-frame clones and misses some; the assay was immunoSEQ multiplex PCR. The repertoire consists of 75,000 to 100,000 clones, with about nine tenths occurring once and the leading ten covering around 0.78%. This specimen was peripheral blood, taken in the second trimester of pregnancy. These receptors were obtained from a female donor in good health, enrolled as a control in a pregnancy study.

The rearrangement joins TRBV9 to TRBJ1-4; 7 nucleotides agree with TRBD1. Unmatched junction bases numbered 6, after V lost 0 bases and J lost 4 bases. There are 16 residues in the CDR3. From germline, CDR1 is SGDLS and CDR2 YYNGEE. The CDR3 DNA reads as TGTGCCAGCAGCGTAGAGGGGGCGGGGTTTAATGAAAAACTGTTTTTT. Its protein is CASSVEGAGFNEKLFF.

V usage is TRBV25-1 and J usage is TRBJ2-7, with TRBD2 identical over 9 bases. The CDR3 is made up of 14 amino acids. The ends lost 9 bases at V and 7 bases at J; junction bases unmatched: 13. Looked up from germline, CDR1 is MGHDK and CDR2 is SYGVNS. CDR3 region: CASSIAGVMGEQYF. Written as DNA, the CDR3 is TGTGCCAGTTCCATAGCGGGAGTCATGGGAGAGCAGTACTTC.

This clone was found once. The gene calls are TRBV5-1 and TRBJ2-3; 11 nucleotides agree with TRBD2. Germline V CDR1 and CDR2: SGHRS, YFSETQ. Trimming removed 4 bases from V and 1 base from J; junction bases left unmatched: 5. The CDR3 contains 16 residues. The CDR3, as DNA: TGCGCCAGCAGCCTATTAGCGGGAGGGGGCACAGATACGCAGTATTTT. Translating it yields CASSLLAGGGTDTQYF.

In regard to this clone: The junction departs from the called germline gene at one end, perhaps through a read error. V and J are TRBV14 and TRBJ1-1; D possibly corresponds to TRBD1 (5 bases). CDR1 SGHDN and CDR2 FVKESK come from the germline V gene. The CDR3 consists of 14 residues. The CDR3 reads CASSQEQANAEAFF. CDR3 DNA: TGTGCCAGCAGCCAAGAACAGGCGAACGCTGAAGCTTTCTTT.

The genes are TRBV6-6 and TRBJ1-2, with a weak D call TRBD1 (6 bases). This CDR3 region has 16 residues. Germline CDR1 reads MNHNY; CDR2 reads SVGAGI (reference sequence). V was pared by 4 bases and J by 8 bases, with 23 bases between. The CDR3 sequence is CASSSEGQTGLRGYTF. The CDR3 DNA is TGTGCCAGCAGTTCGGAAGGCCAAACAGGGCTTCGGGGCTACACCTTC.

This clone was recorded only once. The chain uses TRBV6-5 and TRBJ1-1, with 8 bases identical to TRBD1. The CDR3 is 14 amino acids. From germline, CDR1 is MNHEY and CDR2 SVGAGI. The trim removed 5 bases at V and 11 bases at J, leaving 13 bases unmatched. The CDR3 bases are TGTGCCAGCAGTCCAGACAGGGGTTTGACAGGCGCTTTCTTT. Protein product: CASSPDRGLTGAFF.

The chain couples TRBV15 to TRBJ1-1, with D possibly being TRBD1 (5 bases). Germline V CDR1 and CDR2: LNHNV, YYDKDF (reference sequence). The CDR3 has 15 residues. The germline V and J ends were trimmed by 0 bases and 3 bases, with 11 bases remaining between them. The chain's CDR3 is CATSRDKGVDTEAFF. CDR3 DNA sequence: TGTGCCACCAGCAGAGATAAAGGGGTCGACACTGAAGCTTTCTTT.

This sequence joins TRBV27 and TRBJ2-7; TRBD1 might be the D (6 bases). Germline V gene sequence: CDR1 MNHEY, CDR2 SMNVEV (reference sequence). Trimming removed 4 bases from V and 6 bases from J, with 13 bases in between. This CDR3 contains 13 residues. The CDR3 protein is CASSSVQGGEQYF. As DNA, the CDR3 is TGTGCCAGCAGTTCCGTACAGGGCGGCGAGCAGTACTTC.

With regard to this clone: Other DNA variants within this sample encode the same CDR3. The gene calls are TRBV5-1 and TRBJ1-1; TRBD1 aligns across 8 bases. This CDR3 has 15 residues. After removal of 2 bases from V and 1 base from J, the junction contained 4 bases not matched to a gene. Germline CDR1 is SGHRS and CDR2 is YFSETQ. The CDR3 coding sequence is TGCGCCAGCAGCTTAACCGGGACAGGGAACACTGAAGCTTTCTTT. It yields the protein CASSLTGTGNTEAFF.

The chain uses TRBV9 and TRBJ1-2; TRBD1 might be the D (5 bases). This CDR3 spans 13 amino acids. Germline V gene lookup returns CDR1 SGDLS and CDR2 YYNGEE. Trimming stripped 0 bases from V and 4 bases from J, with 7 bases between. CDR3 in amino acids: CASSVGDSYGYTF. Written as DNA, the CDR3 is TGTGCCAGCAGCGTAGGAGACAGCTATGGCTACACCTTC.

CDR3 residues: CASRRLAGGQETQYF. The CDR3 nucleotides read TGTGCCAGCAGGCGACTAGCGGGAGGGCAAGAGACCCAGTACTTC. This chain links TRBV6-5 with TRBJ2-5, with 14 bases identical to TRBD2. The V gene's germline CDR1 is MNHEY and CDR2 SVGAGI. V lost 6 bases and J lost 2; bases outside the gene matches: 2. The CDR3 extends over 15 amino acids.

The chain has TRBV30 and TRBJ1-5; D ambiguous. Germline V gene sequence: CDR1 GTSNPN, CDR2 SVGIG (reference sequence). This CDR3 has 15 amino acids. V was pared by 6 bases and J by 4 bases, with 19 bases between. The CDR3 reads CACGSGRISNQPQHF. In DNA form, the CDR3 reads TGTGCCTGCGGTAGTGGGAGGATTAGTAATCAGCCCCAGCATTTT.

The chain is built from TRBV6-6 and TRBJ2-1; D unresolved. V lost 4 bases, J lost 2 bases, and 9 bases lay in between. Germline lookup yields CDR1 MNHNY and CDR2 SVGAGI (reference sequence). CDR3 length: 14 amino acids. The CDR3 DNA is TGTGCCAGCAGTTCCTTCGGAGCCTACAATGAGCAGTTCTTC. As protein: CASSSFGAYNEQFF.

V is TRBV19 and J is TRBJ2-3; 11 bases agree with TRBD2. Germline CDR1 reads LNHDA; CDR2 reads SQIVND (reference sequence). J gave up 2 bases and V 4 bases, and 5 bases lay outside the gene matches. The CDR3 totals 16 residues. The CDR3 here is CASSKPGLAVTDTQYF. CDR3 bases: TGTGCCAGTAGTAAACCGGGACTAGCGGTCACAGATACGCAGTATTTT. Full variable domain (rest looked up from reference TRBV19 and TRBJ2-3): DGGITQSPKYLFRKEGQNVTLSCEQNLNHDAMYWYRQDPGQGLRLIYYSQIVNDFQKGDIAEGYSVSREKKESFPLTVTSAQKNPTAFYLCASSKPGLAVTDTQYFGPGTRLTVL.

The V and J genes are TRBV6-4 and TRBJ2-3; the match to TRBD1 covers 10 bases. V was pared by 0 bases and J by 6 bases, with 3 bases of the junction left unmatched. Looked up from germline, CDR1 is MRHNA and CDR2 is SNTAGT. The CDR3 length is 15 residues. CDR3 coding DNA: TGTGCCAGCAGTGACTCGACAGGGGGCAGGGATACGCAGTATTTT. This sequence encodes CASSDSTGGRDTQYF.

The J gene is TRBJ1-4, the V gene TRBV19; 7 bases fit TRBD1. Germline V lookup: CDR1 LNHDA, CDR2 SQIVND (reference sequence). The J segment lost 4 bases and the V segment lost 6 bases, leaving 5 bases of the junction unmatched. The CDR3 is made up of 14 amino acids. The CDR3: CASSHGQDNEKLFF. The CDR3 DNA follows: TGTGCCAGTAGCCACGGACAGGATAATGAAAAACTGTTTTTT.

V usage is TRBV2 and J usage is TRBJ1-6; D is ambiguous. The CDR3 has 11 amino acids. Germline V gene data show CDR1 as SNHLY and CDR2 as FYNNEI. Trimming took off 7 bases at V and 10 bases at J, with 8 bases between the two ends. CDR3: CASKNTSPLHF. The CDR3 bases are TGTGCCAGCAAAAACACGTCACCCCTCCACTTT.

This sequence joins TRBV6-4 and TRBJ2-3, with TRBD2 identical over 9 bases. This CDR3 is 15 amino acids long. In germline, CDR1 is MRHNA, CDR2 SNTAGT. After removal of 4 bases from V and 2 bases from J, the junction contained 4 bases not matched to a gene. CDR3 in amino acids: CASSGSGGSTDTQYF. CDR3 in DNA: TGTGCCAGCAGTGGCAGCGGGGGGTCCACAGATACGCAGTATTTT.

The chain uses TRBV4-1 and TRBJ2-1; no reliable D call. Between the trimmed V and J ends, which lost 1 base and 3 bases, there was a span of 13 bases. The CDR3 is 16 residues long. Germline V gives CDR1 MGHRA, CDR2 YSYEKL. CDR3 DNA: TGCGCCAGCAGCCAAGTAGATCTCCTTGTCTACAATGAGCAGTTCTTC. Amino acid sequence: CASSQVDLLVYNEQFF.

This rearrangement joins TRBV6-5 to TRBJ2-2; D unresolved. Germline values: CDR1 MNHEY, CDR2 SVGAGI. CDR3 length equals 16 residues. V was shortened by 0 bases and J by 2 bases, with 10 bases between the two germline ends. CDR3 sequence (DNA): TGTGCCAGCAGTTACTCGAGGAGAACCAACACCGGGGAGCTGTTTTTT. Its protein is CASSYSRRTNTGELFF.

V is TRBV12-5 and J is TRBJ2-1; TRBD1 agrees at 7 bases. CDR1 and CDR2 from the germline V gene are LGHNT and FRNRAP. The CDR3 spans 14 residues. Trimming at V came to 6 bases and at J to 2 bases, leaving 4 bases not matched to a gene. CDR3 amino acids: CASGSGQPYNEQFF. DNA of the CDR3: TGTGCTAGTGGCTCGGGACAGCCCTACAATGAGCAGTTCTTC.

The chain carries TRBV10-3 and TRBJ2-2; TRBD1 agrees at 9 bases. Looked up from germline, CDR1 is ENHRY and CDR2 is SYGVKD. The CDR3 loop spans 16 amino acids. After removal of 4 bases from V and 0 bases from J, the junction contained 3 bases not matched to a gene. The CDR3 DNA reads TGTGCCATCAGTGGAGGGACAGGGTCGAACACCGGGGAGCTGTTTTTT. Amino acid sequence: CAISGGTGSNTGELFF.

This chain joins TRBV8-2 and TRBJ2-6; the table's D call of TRBD2 was not tested on the DNA. TRBV8-2 is labeled a pseudogene. The CDR3 spans 15 residues. This CDR3 is CGIGLTQSRANVLTF. CDR3 bases: TGTGGCATAGGACTAACACAAAGTCGGGCCAACGTCCTGACTTTC.

The V and J genes are TRBV2 and TRBJ1-1; D is unclear. This CDR3 has 13 amino acids. The ends were cut back, 4 bases at V and 4 bases at J, with 10 bases in the middle. CDR1 is SNHLY and CDR2 is FYNNEI in the germline V gene. CDR3 sequence: CASSVLAGTEAFF. CDR3 bases: TGTGCCAGCAGTGTCTTGGCGGGCACTGAAGCTTTCTTT.

The chain carries TRBV6-5 and TRBJ1-1; D is possibly TRBD1 (5 bases). With 4 bases removed from V and 4 bases from J, the gap between germline ends came to 16 bases. The germline CDR1 and CDR2 sequences are MNHEY and SVGAGI. The CDR3 totals 15 residues. CDR3 in amino acids: CASSSTGTRGTEAFF. The CDR3 DNA reads as TGTGCCAGCAGTTCCACCGGGACGCGGGGCACTGAAGCTTTCTTT.

The chain joins TRBV9 to TRBJ2-3, with 10 bases aligning to TRBD1. CDR1 is SGDLS and CDR2 is YYNGEE in the germline V gene. The CDR3 covers 16 residues. V shed 4 bases, J shed 1 base, and the junction held 6 bases outside the gene matches. CDR3 residues: CASSPAGTGGTDTQYF. The CDR3 bases are TGTGCCAGCAGCCCCGCTGGGACAGGGGGCACAGATACGCAGTATTTT.